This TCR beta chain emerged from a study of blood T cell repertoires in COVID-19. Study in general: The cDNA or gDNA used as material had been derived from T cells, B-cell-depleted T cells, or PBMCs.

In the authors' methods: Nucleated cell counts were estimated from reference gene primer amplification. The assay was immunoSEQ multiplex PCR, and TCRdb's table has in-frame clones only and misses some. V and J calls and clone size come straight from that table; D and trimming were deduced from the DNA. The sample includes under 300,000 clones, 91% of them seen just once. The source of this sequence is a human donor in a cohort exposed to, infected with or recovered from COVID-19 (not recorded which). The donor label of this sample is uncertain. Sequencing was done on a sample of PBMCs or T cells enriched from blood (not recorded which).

The CDR3 DNA is TGTGCCAGCCGGAGTGAGGATAGGACAGGGGACACTGAAGCTTTCTTT. Amino acids: CASRSEDRTGDTEAFF. The V call is TRBV19, the J call TRBJ1-1; 9 nucleotides align to TRBD1. The CDR3 is 16 amino acids. J lost 3 bases, V lost 9 bases, and 14 bases had no gene match. Germline V CDR1 and CDR2: LNHDA, SQIVND (reference sequence).